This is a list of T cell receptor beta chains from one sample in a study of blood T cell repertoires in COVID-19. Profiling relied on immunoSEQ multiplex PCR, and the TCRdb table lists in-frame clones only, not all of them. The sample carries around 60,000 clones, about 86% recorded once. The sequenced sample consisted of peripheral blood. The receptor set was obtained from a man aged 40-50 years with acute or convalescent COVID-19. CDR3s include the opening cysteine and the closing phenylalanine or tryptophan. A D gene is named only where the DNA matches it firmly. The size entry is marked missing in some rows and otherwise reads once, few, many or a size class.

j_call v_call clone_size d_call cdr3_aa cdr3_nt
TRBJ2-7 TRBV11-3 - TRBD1 CASSFGPGQGSSSSYEQYF TGTGCCAGCAGCTTTGGGCCTGGACAGGGGTCTTCGAGCTCCTACGAGCAGTACTTC
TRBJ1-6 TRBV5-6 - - CASSLDLNSPLHF TGTGCCAGCAGCTTGGATCTTAATTCACCCCTCCACTTT
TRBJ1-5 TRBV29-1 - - CSVGRGTGQPQHF TGCAGCGTTGGAAGGGGGACCGGGCAGCCCCAGCATTTT
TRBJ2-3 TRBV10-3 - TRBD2 CAISAGTSSRTDTQYF TGTGCCATCAGCGCCGGGACTAGCAGTAGGACAGATACGCAGTATTTT
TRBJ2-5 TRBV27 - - CASSLGRRGASETQYF TGTGCCAGCAGTTTAGGGCGGAGGGGCGCATCGGAGACCCAGTACTTC
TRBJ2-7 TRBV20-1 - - CSVHSTYEQYF TGCAGTGTCCACTCCACCTACGAGCAGTACTTC
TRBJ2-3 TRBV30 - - CAWRTGTSGHTDTQYF TGTGCCTGGAGAACAGGGACATCCGGACATACAGATACGCAGTATTTT
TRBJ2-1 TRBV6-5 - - CASSSGTWGNEQFF TGTGCCAGCAGTTCAGGGACTTGGGGAAATGAGCAGTTCTTC
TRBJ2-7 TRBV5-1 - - CASTLRGGYEQYF TGCGCCAGCACTTTAAGGGGAGGCTACGAGCAGTACTTC
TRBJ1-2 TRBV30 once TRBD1 CAWRADRGYGYTF TGTGCCTGGAGGGCGGACAGGGGCTATGGCTACACCTTC
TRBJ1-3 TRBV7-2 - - CASSSRRGGQLVSGNTIYF TGTGCCAGCAGCTCCCGTCGGGGGGGCCAACTTGTTTCTGGAAACACCATATATTTT
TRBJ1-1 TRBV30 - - CAWSVGRDVTEAFF TGTGCCTGGAGTGTAGGCAGGGATGTGACTGAAGCTTTCTTT
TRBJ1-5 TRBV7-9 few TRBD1 CASSLAPGQGDSQPQHF TGTGCCAGCAGCTTAGCCCCGGGACAGGGGGATAGTCAGCCCCAGCATTTT
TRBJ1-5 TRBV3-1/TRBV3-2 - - CASSQEGRGQPQHF TGTGCCAGCAGCCAAGAAGGTAGGGGACAGCCCCAGCATTTT
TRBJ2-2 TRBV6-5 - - CASSYYRRSNTGELFF TGTGCCAGCAGTTACTACCGGAGAAGTAACACCGGGGAGCTGTTTTTT
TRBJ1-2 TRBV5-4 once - CASSLEQLDGYTF TGTGCCAGCAGCTTGGAACAGCTTGATGGCTACACCTTC
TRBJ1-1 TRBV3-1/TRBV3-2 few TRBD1 CASSPHRGGTEAFF TGTGCCAGCAGCCCTCACAGGGGGGGAACTGAAGCTTTCTTT
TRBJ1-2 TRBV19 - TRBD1 CASNHRGTVYGYTF TGTGCCAGTAACCACAGGGGCACCGTCTATGGCTACACCTTC